This T cell receptor beta chain originates from a study of control samples from healthy donors and cancer patients. Germline V gene lookup returns CDR1 SGHRS and CDR2 YFSETQ. This CDR3 is built from 14 residues. J was trimmed by 6 bases and V by 0 bases; bases with no gene match: 3. The protocol was immunoSEQ multiplex PCR, while the TCRdb copy is restricted to in-frame clones and leaves out a portion. Of 70,000 to 90,000 clones listed, roughly 94% are singletons. This chain links TRBV5-1 with TRBJ2-7; 10 nucleotides agree with TRBD1. Specimen: blood. The TCR originated in a woman in her 40s in good health. The CDR3 loop is CASSLGTGGGEQYF. The CDR3 DNA reads TGCGCCAGCAGCTTGGGGACAGGGGGAGGCGAGCAGTACTTC.